Listed here is a single TCR beta chain. This entry is derived from a study of shared clonotypes between healthy human individuals. Generated by immunoSEQ multiplex PCR, the TCRdb table keeps only in-frame clones and is missing some. The table includes approximately 1.4 million clones, approximately 98% detected once. Unmatched junction bases numbered 7, after V lost 2 bases and J lost 2 bases. The V gene's germline CDR1 is MNHEY and CDR2 SVGAGI. This CDR3 has 16 residues. This clonotype was sampled from a young man in good health. V gene TRBV6-5 combines with J gene TRBJ2-5; 8 positions match TRBD2. What was sequenced was naive CD4+ T cells sorted from blood. The subset: CD45RA+ positively selected. CDR3 loop: CASSYRGGRFQETQYF. CDR3 DNA: TGTGCCAGCAGTTACCGGGGGGGACGGTTTCAAGAGACCCAGTACTTC.